This TCR beta chain was recorded in a study of neurological immune-mediated disorders. V lost 5 bases and J 7 bases, leaving 9 bases between the germline ends. The CDR3 runs to 12 residues. This clonotype appeared many times. TCRdb re-called the 5' RACE reads through MiXCR, storing one row per CDR3 protein. This table has tens of thousands of distinct CDR3 sequences, approximately 17% appearing once. The rearrangement joins TRBV12-3 or TRBV12-4 to TRBJ2-1; no definite D call. The specimen sequenced was PBMCs. The clonotype comes from a woman between 40 and 50 years old in good health. CDR3 loop: CASSRGRNEQFF. In nucleotides, the CDR3 is TGTGCCAGCAGTCGCGGCCGGAATGAGCAGTTCTTC.